This paragraph covers one T cell receptor beta chain sequence. No cognate antigen has been identified for it. There are no base qualities to consult, and no much larger clone falls within one base. This entry is derived from a study of beta chain features in type 1 diabetes (dated by TCRdb to 2017 to 2018). Notes on the research overall: Mean age, gender distribution, total cell number and subset yield were not different between patients and healthy donors. A total of roughly 100 million sorted cells were examined across all samples, and a strong correlation was observed between cell number per subset and RNA yield. The study compared the TCRB repertoires of sorted circulating CD4+ T cell subsets in recently diagnosed type 1 diabetes patients with those in matched healthy donors. Regulatory and stem cell-like memory subsets were isolated from only 8 patients and roughly eight healthy donors, whereas naive and central memory subsets came from all 28 donors. Results the study describes overall, beyond this receptor: Because small numbers of individuals were included in the HLA sub-analyses, any influence of HLA type on TCRB rearrangement was left unresolved. At VDJ recombination sites, type 1 diabetes patients had fewer insertions and more deleted nucleotides, which implies abnormalities in thymic rearrangement. A moderate but significant shortening of TCRB CDR3 length was observed in type 1 diabetes patients in all four CD4+ subsets. Shorter templates might have been favored by PCR, but patient and control samples were amplified and corrected together, so both groups would have been affected equally by any skew. Naive, central memory and regulatory TCRB repertoires appeared to be more similar among patients than among healthy donors. Because cDNA was sequenced instead of genomic DNA, highly expressing activated cells could be over-represented, though the groups showed no difference in activation or CD3 levels.

Each donor gave one peripheral blood draw, approximately 110 mL on average, collected into heparinised tubes. Using a panel that included CD45RO, CCR7, CD25, CD127, CD95 and CD27, naive, central memory, regulatory and stem cell-like memory CD4+ T cells were sorted on a BD FACSAria II. All sorted populations exceeded 98% purity. Right away, PBMCs were isolated by Lymphoprep density gradient centrifugation and were stained directly, with no culture step. Samples were stained and sorted in pairs, with one healthy donor and one patient per experiment, so that batch effects were minimized. CDR1 and CDR2, looked up from the germline V gene, are SQVTM and ANQGSEA. Ends trimmed: V by 7 bases, J by 6 bases; bases unmatched to a gene: 13. Reading from cysteine to phenylalanine, the CDR3 counts 14 amino acids. Only CDR3 DNA is held: 42 bases, read in frame from base 1. The High Capacity cDNA Reverse Transcription Kit was used to reverse transcribe all of the isolated RNA, meaning that expressed TCRB transcripts were what got sequenced. Deep immunoSEQ sequencing was applied to naive, central memory and regulatory T cell samples, giving an average of about 3.7 million total reads per sample. Sorted cells were lysed in RLT buffer, and RNA was extracted using DNase-treated RNeasy Micro or Mini kits according to cell number. To prevent cross-contamination, every cell subset was processed on its own, while patient and healthy donor samples were processed together. The immunoSEQ multiplex PCR was used to amplify TCRB sequences from cDNA, generating 87-bp fragments that spanned the CDR3 region. Sequencing of the amplicons was performed on the Illumina HiSeq platform. The original pipeline was this. PCR bias was computationally corrected using synthetic template baselines, reads within Hamming distance 2 were collapsed, and singletons that could not be merged were discarded. By aligning reads against IMGT, V, D and J genes, CDR3 length, and insertions or deletions at six rearrangement sites were assigned. Within each subset, clonotype counts were normalized to the number of sorted cells before true diversity and Gini coefficients were calculated with the tcR R package. The overlap coefficient, calculated on TCRB nucleotide sequences, was used to quantify repertoire sharing. Out-of-frame TCRB sequences from naive cells were analyzed to stand in for the pre-selection repertoire. TCRdb stores this immuneACCESS table with in-frame sequences only. Part of the clones is absent; in the studies checked, under half of the shortfall reflects unresolved V genes, and no reason is known for the rest. V and J calls and clone size are copied from that table; D and trimming were computed from the DNA. The sample table holds some 270,000 clones, of which 9.5% to 13% were seen once. Around 0.017% of the sample comes from the top ten.

The sample was naive CD4+ T cells from blood. The cell subset or site label on this specimen signifies: true naive CD4+ T cells. This TCR was recovered from a man aged 30 to 45 with type 1 diabetes. The sequence links TRBV29-1 to TRBJ2-7; 9 bases in between match TRBD2. The sequenced DNA: TGCAGCGGCGCCGAAGCGGGGGGCCACGGCGAGCAGTACTTC. Its protein is CSGAEAGGHGEQYF.